This TCR beta chain derives from a study of T-cell reconstitution after alpha-beta-depleted transplantation in children. TCRbeta library preparation incorporated unique molecular identifiers. TCRdb reprocessed the PCR reads via MiXCR and lists one record per CDR3 protein. The profile shows 140,000 or so distinct CDR3 sequences, roughly 8.8% of them singletons. CDR3 size: 14 residues. Germline V gene sequence: CDR1 SGHRS, CDR2 YFSETQ. Trimming cost V 0 bases and J 4 bases, with 10 bases left between them. For this clonotype: This may come from a read error, since a much larger clone is one base off.

This chain connects TRBV5-1 to TRBJ1-2, with unresolved D. The source was PBMCs, mostly from graft donor cells, collected 180 days after TCRalphabeta/CD19-depleted stem cell transplant. The source of this sequence is a female patient aged 2-9 years who had a stem cell transplant for congenital amegakaryocytic thrombocytopenia, so the T cells may come from the graft donor. CDR3 in amino acids: CASSLAWQCYGYTF. CDR3 DNA sequence: TGCGCCAGCAGCTTGGCCTGGCAGTGCTATGGCTACACCTTC.